This T cell receptor (beta chain) was documented in a study of T cells in Graves' hyperthyroidism and ophthalmopathy. Germline CDR1 reads ENHRY; CDR2 reads SYGVKD. V gave up 6 bases and J gave up 6 bases, with 12 bases separating them. This CDR3 has 12 residues. Amplified TCR beta CDR3 regions came from RNA transcripts. With the HTBI primer set, the TCR CDR3 went through a first round of RT-PCR. TCRdb re-derived calls from the multiplex PCR reads in MiXCR, one entry per CDR3 protein. This sample carries almost 350,000 distinct CDR3 sequences, approximately 18% of them seen once, and the ten largest clones take roughly a sixth. This clonotype was seen repeatedly, ten times or more.

The sample comprised blood. The chain links TRBV10-3 to TRBJ2-7, with D possibly matching TRBD2 (5 bases). This TCR was recovered from a middle-aged woman with Graves' ophthalmopathy. CDR3 loop: CAISGVKREQYF. The CDR3 coding sequence is TGTGCCATCAGCGGGGTTAAGCGCGAGCAGTACTTC.